The 20 T cell receptor beta chains reported below all come from one sample, sequenced in a study of T cell responses to AZD1222 COVID-19 vaccine. The assay was immunoSEQ multiplex PCR, and TCRdb's table has in-frame clones only and misses some. The sample carries more than 150,000 clones, 87% recorded once. Material: peripheral blood, obtained on day 0 of MenACWY control vaccination. The source of these receptors is an adult in good health.

CDR3 bases: TGTGCCAGCAGTTACTCCGGGACAGGGAGCTCCTACGAGCAGTACTTC. Residues: CASSYSGTGSSYEQYF. The chain joins TRBV6-2 or TRBV6-3 to TRBJ2-7, with TRBD1 matching over 9 bases. The CDR3 totals 16 residues. V was pared by 0 bases and J by 0 bases, with 3 bases of the junction left unmatched. CDR1 MNHEY and CDR2 SVGEGT come from the germline V gene.

The rearrangement uses TRBV7-9 and TRBJ2-6; 9 positions match TRBD1. The ends lost 3 bases at V and 3 bases at J; junction bases unmatched: 3. This CDR3 is 16 amino acids long. Germline V gene lookup returns CDR1 SEHNR and CDR2 FQNEAQ (reference sequence). The CDR3 is CASSLGQGIGANVLTF. In nucleotides, the CDR3 is TGTGCCAGCAGCTTGGGACAGGGCATTGGGGCCAACGTCCTGACTTTC. The variable domain in full, completed from reference TRBV7-9 and TRBJ2-6, reads DTGVSQNPRHKITKRGQNVTFRCDPISEHNRLYWYRQTLGQGPEFLTYFQNEAQLEKSRLLSDRFSAERPKGSFSTLEIQRTEQGDSAMYLCASSLGQGIGANVLTFGAGSRLTVL.

This clone turned up a few times. V gene TRBV9 combines with J gene TRBJ2-2; 14 bases fit TRBD2. This CDR3 contains 18 residues. Germline V gives CDR1 SGDLS, CDR2 YYNGEE. Trimming cost V 4 bases and J 3 bases; bases outside gene matches: 8. CDR3 nucleotides: TGTGCCAGCAGCATGGGACTAGCGGGAGCGGGGTACACCGGGGAGCTGTTTTTT. This encodes CASSMGLAGAGYTGELFF.

This sequence joins TRBV2 and TRBJ1-2; TRBD1 aligns across 7 bases. Germline CDR1 is SNHLY and CDR2 is FYNNEI. This CDR3 spans 12 amino acids. Germline trimming cut 6 bases from V and 4 bases from J; bases unmatched to any gene: 2. The CDR3 reads CASRGQSYGYTF. The CDR3 bases are TGTGCCAGCAGGGGACAGAGCTATGGCTACACCTTC.

This chain joins TRBV2 and TRBJ2-1; D is ambiguous. The CDR3 covers 14 residues. Per the germline V gene, CDR1 is SNHLY and CDR2 is FYNNEI. V lost 2 bases and J lost 7, with 12 bases in between. The DNA for the CDR3 is TGTGCCAGCAGTGAAAGTGGAGTGAGAAATGAGCAGTTCTTC. This sequence encodes CASSESGVRNEQFF.

The chain joins TRBV19 to TRBJ2-1; D is perhaps TRBD1 (5 bases). Deletions cut 10 bases from V and 9 bases from J, with 25 bases between. The CDR3 is 15 amino acids. Germline V gives CDR1 LNHDA, CDR2 SQIVND (reference sequence). The CDR3 DNA is TGTGCCACGGGTATGGGGCAGGACCGTACAGGTGAGCAGTTCTTC. It is translated as CATGMGQDRTGEQFF.

The chain joins TRBV5-1 to TRBJ2-7, with D possibly being TRBD1 (6 bases). Per the germline V gene, CDR1 is SGHRS and CDR2 is YFSETQ. This CDR3 contains 14 residues. The ends were cut back, 4 bases at V and 6 bases at J, with 17 bases in the middle. The CDR3 sequence: CASSLDTGIGEQYF. CDR3 DNA: TGCGCCAGCAGCCTTGACACAGGGATAGGCGAGCAGTACTTC. The full variable domain, with the rest looked up from reference TRBV5-1 and TRBJ2-7, is KAGVTQTPRYLIKTRGQQVTLSCSPISGHRSVSWYQQTPGQGLQFLFEYFSETQRNKGNFPGRFSGRQFSNSRSEMNVSTLELGDSALYLCASSLDTGIGEQYFGPGTRLTVT.

This clone was found a few times. The genes are TRBV2 and TRBJ1-1; 7 bases are shared with TRBD1. The ends lost 7 bases at V and 5 bases at J; junction bases unmatched: 13. The CDR3 spans 15 residues. Germline loops: CDR1 SNHLY, CDR2 FYNNEI. CDR3 amino acids: CASTRQGAPGTEAFF. The CDR3 DNA follows: TGTGCCAGCACGCGACAGGGAGCCCCCGGGACTGAAGCTTTCTTT.

The chain carries TRBV6-2 or TRBV6-3 and TRBJ2-3, with 8 bases lining up with TRBD1. Per the germline V gene, CDR1 is MNHEY and CDR2 is SVGEGT. The CDR3 totals 16 residues. The V segment lost 6 bases and the J segment 1 base; nucleotides outside the gene matches: 9. The CDR3 DNA sequence: TGTGCCAGCAGCCGACCTCCGGGACAGGGCACAGATACGCAGTATTTT. Translation: CASSRPPGQGTDTQYF.

The chain is built from TRBV7-2 and TRBJ2-2; 14 bases align to TRBD2. This CDR3 comprises 17 residues. Germline CDR1 is SGHTA and CDR2 is FQGNSA. With 0 bases clipped from V and 5 bases from J, the junction kept 2 bases outside the gene matches. CDR3 DNA sequence: TGTGCCAGCAGCTTAGCGGGACTAGCGGGAGAAACCGGGGAGCTGTTTTTT. Protein sequence: CASSLAGLAGETGELFF.

The rearrangement uses TRBV4-1 and TRBJ1-5; D is possibly TRBD1 (5 bases). The CDR3 runs to 15 residues. Germline CDR1 and CDR2: MGHRA and YSYEKL. Trimming left V 0 bases short and J 5 bases short, with 11 bases between. The CDR3 region is CASSQDRGDYQPQHF. The CDR3 DNA reads as TGCGCCAGCAGCCAAGATCGGGGGGATTATCAGCCCCAGCATTTT.

The chain combines TRBV5-5 with TRBJ2-4; D remains unclear. Trimming removed 0 bases at V and 11 bases at J, with 15 bases between. The germline gives CDR1 SGHKS, CDR2 YYEKEE (reference sequence). The CDR3 length is 14 residues. The CDR3 region has the DNA TGTGCCAGCAGCTTGGTGTCTCCTATTTCGGTTCAGTACTTC. Protein sequence: CASSLVSPISVQYF. Full variable domain (remainder filled in from reference TRBV5-5 and TRBJ2-4): DAGVTQSPTHLIKTRGQQVTLRCSPISGHKSVSWYQQVLGQGPQFIFQYYEKEERGRGNFPDRFSARQFPNYSSELNVNALLLGDSALYLCASSLVSPISVQYFGAGTRLSVL.

J is TRBJ2-7 and V is TRBV29-1; D remains ambiguous. V was shortened by 2 bases and J by 2 bases, with 4 bases between the two germline ends. Germline CDR1 and CDR2: SQVTM and ANQGSEA. CDR3 length: 11 amino acids. This chain's CDR3 is CSVESAYEQYF. As DNA, the CDR3 is TGCAGCGTTGAATCGGCCTACGAGCAGTACTTC.

This clone appeared a few times. V is TRBV6-5 and J is TRBJ2-5, with 10 positions matching TRBD1. The V segment lost 6 bases and the J segment 6 bases; nucleotides outside the gene matches: 7. Germline V lookup: CDR1 MNHEY, CDR2 SVGAGI. This CDR3 contains 14 residues. CDR3 loop: CASSDRGLTKTQYF. DNA for the CDR3: TGTGCCAGCAGCGACAGGGGGCTTACGAAGACCCAGTACTTC.

This clone showed up just once. Other nucleotide sequences from this sample produce the same CDR3. The chain joins TRBV7-9 to TRBJ1-2; the D is unclear. The CDR3 runs to 12 residues. Germline V gene lookup returns CDR1 SEHNR and CDR2 FQNEAQ (reference sequence). V lost 5 bases to trimming and J lost 5 bases, with 9 bases between them. The CDR3 DNA follows: TGTGCCAGCAGCCGAGACTCTTATGGCTACACCTTC. This codes for CASSRDSYGYTF. The full variable domain, its missing parts supplied by reference TRBV7-9 and TRBJ1-2, is DTGVSQNPRHKITKRGQNVTFRCDPISEHNRLYWYRQTLGQGPEFLTYFQNEAQLEKSRLLSDRFSAERPKGSFSTLEIQRTEQGDSAMYLCASSRDSYGYTFGSGTRLTVV.

CDR3 in amino acids: CASSPPTGIKNTEAFF. For the CDR3, the DNA is TGTGCCAGCTCACCGCCAACAGGGATTAAGAACACTGAAGCTTTCTTT. V gene TRBV18 combines with J gene TRBJ1-1; TRBD1 might be the D (6 bases). V lost 3 bases and J 1 base, leaving 15 bases between the germline ends. The germline V gene encodes CDR1 KGHSH and CDR2 LQKENI. The CDR3 runs to 16 residues.

V and J are TRBV7-2 and TRBJ1-1, with TRBD1 as a possible D gene (5 bases). With 5 bases removed from V and 5 bases from J, the gap between germline ends came to 18 bases. CDR1 SGHTA and CDR2 FQGNSA come from the germline V gene. The CDR3 contains 15 residues. The CDR3: CASSPPGGKGTEAFF. CDR3 coding DNA: TGTGCCAGCAGCCCTCCGGGGGGGAAGGGAACTGAAGCTTTCTTT. The full variable domain, rest sourced from reference TRBV7-2 and TRBJ1-1, is GAGVSQSPSNKVTEKGKDVELRCDPISGHTALYWYRQSLGQGLEFLIYFQGNSAPDKSGLPSDRFSAERTGGSVSTLTIQRTQQEDSAVYLCASSPPGGKGTEAFFGQGTRLTVV.

J is TRBJ1-5 and V is TRBV19; 7 nucleotides align to TRBD1. Germline-derived CDR1 and CDR2 are LNHDA and SQIVND (reference sequence). Germline trimming cut 5 bases from V and 2 bases from J; bases unmatched to any gene: 6. This CDR3 spans 15 amino acids. CDR3 sequence reads: CASSGRGNGNQPQHF. CDR3 in DNA: TGTGCCAGTAGTGGCAGGGGGAACGGCAATCAGCCCCAGCATTTT.

The rearrangement uses TRBV10-3 and TRBJ1-1, with 7 bases identical to TRBD1. The germline V gene encodes CDR1 ENHRY and CDR2 SYGVKD. V shed 4 bases, J shed 2 bases, and the junction held 7 bases outside the gene matches. The CDR3 spans 15 residues. The DNA of the CDR3 is TGTGCCATCAGTGTAGCCGGGACAGAAAACACTGAAGCTTTCTTT. Translation gives CAISVAGTENTEAFF.

The chain uses TRBV7-2 and TRBJ1-3, with TRBD1 as a possible D gene (5 bases). The CDR3 has 15 amino acids. CDR1 and CDR2 (germline): SGHTA, FQGNSA. Trimming took off 5 bases at V and 3 bases at J, with 14 bases between the two ends. CDR3 region: CASSRVGRGGNTIYF. The CDR3 DNA is TGTGCCAGCAGCCGGGTGGGGCGAGGTGGAAACACCATATATTTT.